The clone carrying this T cell receptor (beta chain) is labeled medium-sized. Its antigen is unidentified. TCRdb redid the clone calls on the PCR reads using MiXCR. The table records about 30,000 clones, less than 25% of them present only once. There were no patients who had received any treatment before thyroid surgery. These data belong to a study of metastatic and nonmetastatic thyroid tumors. Study-level background: Malignant and benign thyroid patients had repertoires compared in peripheral blood and tumor or nodule tissue.

Germline CDR1 is SGDLS and CDR2 is YYNGEE. V shed 4 bases and J 5 bases; nucleotides not matched to a gene: 7. The CDR3 runs 16 residues. Study-wide results and caveats: It was reported that TCR beta diversity was significantly higher in malignant thyroid tumors than benign nodules, in blood and tumor.

The rearrangement links TRBV9 to TRBJ1-5; 12 bases agree with TRBD1. The sequencing input was blood. The receptor comes from a female donor with papillary thyroid cancer or a benign thyroid nodule (not recorded which). Some clones in this sample may be carry-over from other donors' samples. The CDR3 loop is CASSKGGQGADQPQHF. The CDR3 nucleotides are TGTGCCAGCAGCAAAGGGGGACAGGGGGCTGATCAGCCCCAGCATTTT.